Each of the 21 T cell receptor beta chains below was sequenced from the same sample in a study of T cell responses to AZD1222 COVID-19 vaccine (dated by TCRdb to about 2021). Library generation was performed with the immunoSEQ multiplex PCR assay. The clones in this table, taken by TCRdb from immuneACCESS, are in-frame only. Not every clone is retained; where verified, under half of the shortfall comes from an unresolved V gene, and the cause of the rest is unknown. This sample has 150,000 to 200,000 clones in its table, and more than 90% of those were observed once. Around 2.6% of the sample belongs to the ten largest clones. The time point label, as the study defines it: baseline before first vaccination. This material consisted of peripheral blood, taken on day 0 of AZD1222 vaccination. Receptors originate from an adult in good health.

Regarding this clone: This sample also contains other DNA sequences that code for the same CDR3. The V gene is TRBV19, the J gene TRBJ2-1; TRBD2 is a possible D gene (6 bases). The V and J ends lost 3 bases and 3 bases respectively, with 12 bases between them. From germline, CDR1 is LNHDA and CDR2 SQIVND (reference sequence). The CDR3 runs to 15 residues. The CDR3 loop is CASSIGGSGYNEQFF. CDR3 DNA sequence: TGTGCCAGTAGTATTGGAGGTAGCGGCTACAATGAGCAGTTCTTC.

This clone was recorded only once. The chain carries TRBV3-1 (or the pseudogene TRBV3-2) and TRBJ1-1; D unresolved. The CDR3 totals 14 residues. The V and J ends lost 6 bases and 2 bases respectively, with 13 bases between them. Germline CDR1 reads LGHDT; CDR2 reads YNNKEL (reference sequence). Written as DNA, the CDR3 is TGTGCCAGCAGGCAATTCGACCGCAACACTGAAGCTTTCTTT. This encodes CASRQFDRNTEAFF.

The gene calls are TRBV5-6 and TRBJ2-7; D is unclear. V was pared by 0 bases and J by 6 bases, with 4 bases between. In germline, CDR1 is SGHDT, CDR2 YYEEEE. This CDR3 is built from 11 residues. The CDR3 sequence is CASSLEIEQYF. The CDR3 region has the DNA TGTGCCAGCAGCTTGGAAATCGAGCAGTACTTC.

The rearrangement links TRBV27 to TRBJ2-5; possibly TRBD1 or TRBD2 for D (5 bases each). From germline, CDR1 is MNHEY and CDR2 SMNVEV (reference sequence). Trimming cost V 5 bases and J 3 bases, with 13 bases left between them. This CDR3 comprises 14 residues. CDR3 sequence: CASSLRGREETQYF. DNA of the CDR3: TGTGCCAGCAGTCTCCGGGGCAGAGAAGAGACCCAGTACTTC.

V is TRBV5-1 and J is TRBJ2-1; 13 positions match TRBD2. The V and J ends lost 4 bases and 7 bases, in that order; junction bases with no gene match: 5. The CDR3 extends over 15 amino acids. Germline CDR1 and CDR2: SGHRS and YFSETQ. CDR3 sequence: CASSTSGRAPNEQFF. The DNA for the CDR3 is TGCGCCAGCAGCACTAGCGGGAGGGCCCCTAATGAGCAGTTCTTC.

The gene calls are TRBV6-1 and TRBJ1-5; D not resolved. Germline CDR1 and CDR2: MNHNS and SASEGT. V lost 0 bases to trimming and J lost 8 bases, with 11 bases between them. The CDR3 length is 14 residues. CDR3 in amino acids: CASSEAPTVKPQHF. Written as DNA, the CDR3 is TGTGCCAGCAGTGAAGCCCCCACTGTGAAGCCCCAGCATTTT.

V usage is TRBV19 and J usage is TRBJ1-1, with TRBD1 as a possible D gene (5 bases). Germline loops: CDR1 LNHDA, CDR2 SQIVND (reference sequence). CDR3 length equals 14 residues. Trimming removed 5 bases from V and 8 bases from J, with 18 bases in between. The CDR3 here is CASSPTHTGGEAFF. As DNA, the CDR3 is TGTGCCAGTAGTCCCACGCACACAGGCGGGGAAGCTTTCTTT.

This chain uses TRBV18 with TRBJ2-1; D possibly uses TRBD1 or TRBD2 (5 bases each). Per germline, CDR1 KGHSH and CDR2 LQKENI. Trimming removed 3 bases at V and 9 bases at J, with 15 bases between. The CDR3 contains 14 residues. DNA for the CDR3: TGTGCCAGCTCACCGCCAACGGGGCTTGGTGAGCAGTTCTTC. Protein sequence: CASSPPTGLGEQFF. The full variable domain, rest sourced from reference TRBV18 and TRBJ2-1, is NAGVMQNPRHLVRRRGQEARLRCSPMKGHSHVYWYRQLPEEGLKFMVYLQKENIIDESGMPKERFSAEFPKEGPSILRIQQVVRGDSAAYFCASSPPTGLGEQFFGPGTRLTVL.

The rearrangement uses TRBV7-9 and TRBJ2-5; no firm D call. The germline V gene has CDR1 SEHNR and CDR2 FQNEAQ (reference sequence). Trimming pared 5 bases from V and 2 bases from J, leaving 21 bases between. This CDR3 region has 17 residues. The CDR3 here is CASSVGKGQNLQETQYF. As DNA, the CDR3 is TGTGCCAGCAGCGTGGGAAAGGGTCAGAACCTTCAAGAGACCCAGTACTTC.

This clone occurred a few times. The chain joins TRBV30 to TRBJ1-1, with unresolved D. The CDR3 covers 12 residues. Germline V gene data show CDR1 as GTSNPN and CDR2 as SVGIG (reference sequence). The ends were cut back, 0 bases at V and 5 bases at J, with 7 bases in the middle. The chain's CDR3 is CAWSVSGTEAFF. The CDR3 DNA sequence: TGTGCCTGGAGTGTTAGTGGGACTGAAGCTTTCTTT.

The rearrangement joins TRBV7-9 to TRBJ1-3; no firm D call. The CDR3 has 13 amino acids. V shed 2 bases and J shed 7 bases, with 9 bases lying between them. CDR1 and CDR2 from the germline V gene are SEHNR and FQNEAQ (reference sequence). CDR3 coding DNA: TGTGCCAGCAGCTTAAATCCGGGGAACACCATATATTTT. It encodes CASSLNPGNTIYF.

This chain links TRBV24-1 with TRBJ2-2, with TRBD2 as a possible D gene (6 bases). Trimming removed 1 base from V and 5 bases from J, with 7 bases in between. The CDR3 is made up of 14 amino acids. The germline gives CDR1 KGHDR, CDR2 SFDVKD. DNA for the CDR3: TGTGCCACCAGTGATTTTGGGAGGACCGGGGAGCTGTTTTTT. This gives the protein CATSDFGRTGELFF.

The J gene is TRBJ2-2, the V gene TRBV5-1; no clear D. Germline V lookup: CDR1 SGHRS, CDR2 YFSETQ. With 2 bases removed from V and 0 bases from J, the gap between germline ends came to 5 bases. This CDR3 has 14 residues. For the CDR3, the DNA is TGCGCCAGCAGCTTTAGCCCGAACACCGGGGAGCTGTTTTTT. This sequence encodes CASSFSPNTGELFF.

The chain employs TRBV29-1 and TRBJ1-1; tentatively, D is TRBD1 (6 bases). The V gene lost 5 bases and the J gene lost 8 bases, with 9 bases spanning the gap. Germline V gene lookup returns CDR1 SQVTM and CDR2 ANQGSEA. The CDR3 loop spans 10 amino acids. DNA of the CDR3: TGCAGCGTTTGGACAGTCGAAGCTTTCTTT. Protein: CSVWTVEAFF.

V and J are TRBV7-4 and TRBJ2-7; no reliable D call. The CDR3 runs to 12 residues. Trimming removed 3 bases at V and 3 bases at J, with 6 bases between. In germline, CDR1 is SGHVT, CDR2 SQSDAQ. CDR3: CASSFEDYEQYF. Written as DNA, the CDR3 is TGTGCCAGCAGCTTTGAAGACTACGAGCAGTACTTC.

The chain joins TRBV25-1 to TRBJ2-7; weak D call: TRBD1 (6 bases). The V end lost 6 bases, the J end lost 1 base, and 7 bases lay between the germline ends. The germline V gene has CDR1 MGHDK and CDR2 SYGVNS. CDR3 size: 12 residues. For the CDR3, the DNA is TGTGCCAGCAGGGACAGATCCTACGAGCAGTACTTC. It specifies CASRDRSYEQYF.

A few counts support this clone. The rearrangement joins TRBV13 to TRBJ2-3; 12 bases are a match to TRBD2. Germline V lookup: CDR1 PRHDT, CDR2 FYEKMQ (reference sequence). The V segment lost 2 bases and the J segment 6 bases; nucleotides outside the gene matches: 6. This CDR3 comprises 16 residues. CDR3 nucleotides: TGTGCCAGCAGCTTACTCCTAGCGGGAGGGCCGGATACGCAGTATTTT. Translating gives CASSLLLAGGPDTQYF.

This sequence joins TRBV19 and TRBJ1-2; no reliable D call. The V and J ends lost 7 bases and 3 bases respectively, with 24 bases between them. The CDR3 contains 17 residues. Germline CDR1 LNHDA, CDR2 SQIVND (reference sequence). The CDR3 nucleotides read TGTGCCAGTACCTCAAGCCCCCGCATACAGCTAGACTATGGCTACACCTTC. This codes for CASTSSPRIQLDYGYTF.

The V call is TRBV27, the J call TRBJ2-1, with TRBD1 matching 10 bases. CDR1 MNHEY and CDR2 SMNVEV come from the germline V gene (reference sequence). J was trimmed by 8 bases and V by 0 bases; bases with no gene match: 10. The CDR3 has 17 amino acids. The CDR3 coding sequence is TGTGCCAGCAGTTTATCGATCAAAGGGACAGGGGTGGATGAGCAGTTCTTC. Protein: CASSLSIKGTGVDEQFF.

The chain carries TRBV15 and TRBJ2-7; D is possibly TRBD1 or TRBD2 (6 bases each). Germline V gives CDR1 LNHNV, CDR2 YYDKDF (reference sequence). Deletions cut 0 bases from V and 6 bases from J, with 18 bases between. The CDR3 length is 16 residues. The CDR3 region is CATSRDIVQGGVEQYF. In DNA, the CDR3 is TGTGCCACCAGCAGAGATATCGTACAGGGAGGCGTCGAGCAGTACTTC. The variable domain in full, completed from reference TRBV15 and TRBJ2-7, reads DAMVIQNPRYQVTQFGKPVTLSCSQTLNHNVMYWYQQKSSQAPKLLFHYYDKDFNNEADTPDNFQSRRPNTSFCFLDIRSPGLGDTAMYLCATSRDIVQGGVEQYFGPGTRLTVT.

This clone came up once. The J gene is TRBJ2-7, the V gene TRBV3-1 (or the pseudogene TRBV3-2); D is perhaps TRBD1 (6 bases). CDR1 and CDR2 (germline): LGHDT, YNNKEL (reference sequence). V lost 4 bases and J lost 7, with 23 bases in between. CDR3 length: 16 amino acids. The CDR3 DNA follows: TGTGCCAGCAGCCCCGCAACAGGGTCGTTTCCTCATGAGCAGTACTTC. Its protein product is CASSPATGSFPHEQYF.